Presented here are 16 T cell receptor beta chains from one specimen sequenced in a study of shared clonotypes between healthy human individuals. This table comes from immunoSEQ multiplex PCR, and its TCRdb copy is limited to in-frame clones, with some not included. The sample carries some 980,000 clones, over 75% recorded once. Sequencing input: memory CD4+ T cells sorted from blood. Noted subset: CD45RA-negative fraction. These receptor sequences come from a young man in good health.

CDR3 protein: CASSILVRDSGNTIYF. In DNA, the CDR3 is TGTGCCAGTAGTATTTTGGTACGGGACTCTGGAAACACCATATATTTT. V usage is TRBV19 and J usage is TRBJ1-3; D unresolved. V was trimmed by 3 bases and J by 0 bases, leaving 12 bases between them. Germline V gene data show CDR1 as LNHDA and CDR2 as SQIVND (reference sequence). This CDR3 is 16 amino acids long. The entire variable domain, with the rest obtained from reference TRBV19 and TRBJ1-3, is as follows: DGGITQSPKYLFRKEGQNVTLSCEQNLNHDAMYWYRQDPGQGLRLIYYSQIVNDFQKGDIAEGYSVSREKKESFPLTVTSAQKNPTAFYLCASSILVRDSGNTIYFGEGSWLTVV.

This clone occurred once. This chain uses TRBV6-6 with TRBJ2-1; 15 positions match TRBD2. The CDR3 has 16 residues. V shed 6 bases and J 7 bases; nucleotides not matched to a gene: 7. The V gene's germline CDR1 is MNHNY and CDR2 SVGAGI (reference sequence). CDR3 sequence: CASRAAGTSGRNEQFF. CDR3 nucleotides: TGTGCCAGCAGAGCAGCCGGGACTAGCGGGAGGAATGAGCAGTTCTTC.

V and J are TRBV19 and TRBJ1-1; 9 bases align to TRBD1. With V trimmed by 7 bases and J by 4 bases, 7 bases remained unmatched. Per the germline V gene, CDR1 is LNHDA and CDR2 is SQIVND (reference sequence). The CDR3 consists of 14 residues. The CDR3 DNA follows: TGTGCCAGTAAAACAGGGGGCGCGTTCACTGAAGCTTTCTTT. Amino acids: CASKTGGAFTEAFF. The whole variable domain, filled in from reference TRBV19 and TRBJ1-1, reads DGGITQSPKYLFRKEGQNVTLSCEQNLNHDAMYWYRQDPGQGLRLIYYSQIVNDFQKGDIAEGYSVSREKKESFPLTVTSAQKNPTAFYLCASKTGGAFTEAFFGQGTRLTVV.

The chain couples TRBV30 to TRBJ2-7, with D possibly matching TRBD1 (5 bases). V lost 0 bases, J lost 6 bases, and 15 bases lay in between. The V gene's germline CDR1 is GTSNPN and CDR2 SVGIG (reference sequence). This CDR3 spans 14 amino acids. CDR3: CAWSVPGPRPEQYF. CDR3 DNA sequence: TGTGCCTGGAGTGTTCCAGGGCCAAGACCCGAGCAGTACTTC.

The chain carries TRBV5-4 and TRBJ2-5; maybe TRBD1 (6 bases). V was trimmed by 4 bases and J by 2 bases, leaving 18 bases between them. There are 16 residues in the CDR3. The germline V gene encodes CDR1 SGHNT and CDR2 YYREEE (reference sequence). CDR3 amino acids: CASSTKSGAPQETQYF. CDR3 in DNA: TGTGCCAGCAGCACCAAATCAGGGGCACCACAAGAGACCCAGTACTTC. Looking up the rest from reference TRBV5-4 and TRBJ2-5 gives the full variable domain: ETGVTQSPTHLIKTRGQQVTLRCSSQSGHNTVSWYQQALGQGPQFIFQYYREEENGRGNFPPRFSGLQFPNYSSELNVNALELDDSALYLCASSTKSGAPQETQYFGPGTRLLVL.

The V gene is TRBV10-2, the J gene TRBJ1-1; no definite D call. Germline V gives CDR1 WSHSY, CDR2 SAAADI. The CDR3 is 13 residues long. Deletions cut 8 bases from V and 2 bases from J, with 12 bases between. The CDR3 protein is CASLQAENTEAFF. The CDR3 coding sequence is TGCGCCAGCCTCCAAGCAGAAAACACTGAAGCTTTCTTT.

J is TRBJ2-3 and V is TRBV6-1, with D tentatively TRBD2 (5 bases). This CDR3 spans 13 amino acids. Germline V lookup: CDR1 MNHNS, CDR2 SASEGT. V was cut by 10 bases and J by 0 bases, with 11 bases left in between. The CDR3 DNA follows: TGTGCCACCCCGGGAACTAGCACAGATACGCAGTATTTT. It yields the protein CATPGTSTDTQYF.

The chain couples TRBV27 to TRBJ2-2; D might be TRBD1 (6 bases). Trimming pared 2 bases from V and 5 bases from J, leaving 15 bases between. The CDR3 sequence is 16 residues long. Looked up from germline, CDR1 is MNHEY and CDR2 is SMNVEV (reference sequence). This CDR3 reads CASSLKRGGWTGELFF. The CDR3 DNA follows: TGTGCCAGCAGTTTAAAAAGAGGGGGTTGGACCGGGGAGCTGTTTTTT.

The chain has TRBV4-1 and TRBJ2-4, with TRBD1 matching over 9 bases. J gave up 2 bases and V 4 bases, and 12 bases lay outside the gene matches. There are 18 residues in the CDR3. Germline CDR1 reads MGHRA; CDR2 reads YSYEKL. The CDR3 region has the DNA TGCGCCAGCAGCCCCGAAGGGGGACAGGGCTCGTCCAAAAACATTCAGTACTTC. Translating gives CASSPEGGQGSSKNIQYF.

V and J are TRBV2 and TRBJ2-4; the match to TRBD1 covers 11 bases. The CDR3 sequence is 15 residues long. Germline V gene sequence: CDR1 SNHLY, CDR2 FYNNEI. Unmatched junction bases numbered 10, after V lost 7 bases and J lost 8 bases. CDR3 protein: CASKPDRGLRDIQYF. CDR3 DNA: TGTGCCAGCAAGCCGGACAGGGGGCTTAGAGACATTCAGTACTTC.

The sample holds one count of this clone. The CDR3 DNA follows: TGTGCCAGCAGCTTCCTGAGGGACCTCCAATCCTGGAATGAGCAGTTCTTC. Protein product: CASSFLRDLQSWNEQFF. The chain links TRBV5-6 to TRBJ2-1, with D tentatively TRBD1 or TRBD2 (5 bases each). Trimming took 2 bases from V and 7 from J, leaving 22 bases between them. The CDR3 runs to 17 residues. Germline CDR1 is SGHDT and CDR2 is YYEEEE. Variable domain in full (rest from reference TRBV5-6 and TRBJ2-1): DAGVTQSPTHLIKTRGQQVTLRCSPKSGHDTVSWYQQALGQGPQFIFQYYEEEERQRGNFPDRFSGHQFPNYSSELNVNALLLGDSALYLCASSFLRDLQSWNEQFFGPGTRLTVL.

The J gene is TRBJ2-7, the V gene TRBV6-6; D might be TRBD2 (6 bases). Trimming cost V 2 bases and J 2 bases, with 13 bases left between them. Germline V gene data show CDR1 as MNHNY and CDR2 as SVGAGI (reference sequence). CDR3 length: 15 amino acids. The CDR3 spells CASSYGTRGTYEQYF. The CDR3 DNA reads TGTGCCAGCAGTTACGGGACCCGCGGGACCTACGAGCAGTACTTC.

The chain joins TRBV5-8 to TRBJ2-1, with 8 positions matching TRBD2. The CDR3 loop spans 15 amino acids. Trimming at V came to 2 bases and at J to 6 bases, leaving 7 bases not matched to a gene. The germline V gene encodes CDR1 SGHTS and CDR2 YDEGEE. In DNA, the CDR3 is TGTGCCAGCAGCTTTAGCGGGAAAGCTGGCAATGAGCAGTTCTTC. Encoded protein: CASSFSGKAGNEQFF.

This chain uses TRBV7-2 with TRBJ2-7; 9 bases are a match to TRBD2. Germline V gene data show CDR1 as SGHTA and CDR2 as FQGNSA. The CDR3 has 15 amino acids. V lost 0 bases, J lost 1 base, and 1 base stayed unmatched. The CDR3 sequence: CASSLAGLASYEQYF. CDR3 sequence (DNA): TGTGCCAGCAGCTTAGCAGGACTAGCGTCCTACGAGCAGTACTTC.

This clone was counted at least ten times. The chain carries TRBV28 and TRBJ1-3; D may be TRBD1 (6 bases). The CDR3 is 14 residues long. With 10 bases removed from V and 0 bases from J, the gap between germline ends came to 13 bases. CDR1 and CDR2 (germline): MDHEN, SYDVKM. CDR3 nucleotides: TGTGCCAACCCGGGACACTCCTCTGGAAACACCATATATTTT. Protein: CANPGHSSGNTIYF.

This clone was found a few times. The J gene is TRBJ1-1, the V gene TRBV5-4; the D is unclear. With 1 base removed from V and 8 bases from J, the gap between germline ends came to 9 bases. The germline V gene has CDR1 SGHNT and CDR2 YYREEE (reference sequence). The CDR3 is 12 amino acids. For the CDR3, the DNA is TGTGCCAGCAGCTTGCTGAAGGACGAAGCTTTCTTT. Encoded protein: CASSLLKDEAFF.